Below are 32 T cell receptor beta chains sequenced from a single sample in a study of blood T cell repertoires in COVID-19. Assay used: immunoSEQ multiplex PCR; TCRdb lists only in-frame clones, some missing. The repertoire has 85,000 to 100,000 clones, 90% of them found once; the top ten carry 1.5% to 2%. Sequencing was done on a sample of peripheral blood. The receptors here all came from a man aged 60 to 75 with acute or convalescent COVID-19.

About this clone itself: Other DNA sequences of this sample code for an identical CDR3. The chain uses TRBV5-1 and TRBJ2-7; 9 bases align to TRBD1. The trim removed 7 bases at V and 2 bases at J, leaving 7 bases unmatched. CDR3 length: 14 residues. The germline V gene has CDR1 SGHRS and CDR2 YFSETQ. CDR3 sequence: CASGTGGPAYEQYF. The CDR3 DNA is TGCGCCAGCGGTACAGGGGGCCCCGCCTACGAGCAGTACTTC.

V usage is TRBV18 and J usage is TRBJ1-5; D gene ambiguous. The CDR3 is 16 amino acids. Looked up from germline, CDR1 is KGHSH and CDR2 is LQKENI. With 1 base removed from V and 1 base from J, the gap between germline ends came to 11 bases. CDR3 sequence: CASSPQSPSSNQPQHF. CDR3 nucleotides: TGTGCCAGCTCACCACAGAGCCCTTCGAGCAATCAGCCCCAGCATTTT.

This chain uses TRBV18 with TRBJ2-5; 7 positions agree with TRBD1. V trimming: 3 bases; J trimming: 2 bases; junction bases outside the gene matches: 0. Looked up from germline, CDR1 is KGHSH and CDR2 is LQKENI. CDR3 length: 13 amino acids. CDR3 sequence reads: CASSPGQQETQYF. CDR3 nucleotide sequence: TGTGCCAGCTCACCGGGACAGCAAGAGACCCAGTACTTC.

As regards this clone: Additional DNA sequences in this sample encode the identical CDR3. The gene calls are TRBV6-5 and TRBJ1-2, with TRBD1 matching 10 bases. Trimming at V came to 5 bases and at J to 8 bases, leaving 2 bases not matched to a gene. Germline lookup yields CDR1 MNHEY and CDR2 SVGAGI. There are 12 residues in the CDR3. The CDR3 DNA reads as TGTGCCAGCAGTCGGACAGGGGGAGGCTACACCTTC. It yields the protein CASSRTGGGYTF.

The sample holds one count of this clone. This chain uses TRBV7-2 with TRBJ1-4, with no clear D. The CDR3 length is 15 residues. Trimming took 4 bases from V and 3 from J, leaving 12 bases between them. Germline CDR1 is SGHTA and CDR2 is FQGNSA. The CDR3 reads CASSSRRSSNEKLFF. Here the CDR3 DNA reads TGTGCCAGCAGCTCAAGGCGGTCCTCTAATGAAAAACTGTTTTTT.

The V call is TRBV28, the J call TRBJ1-1; no clear D gene. Germline CDR1 and CDR2: MDHEN and SYDVKM. There are 12 residues in the CDR3. Trimming pared 9 bases from V and 11 bases from J, leaving 19 bases between. CDR3 in amino acids: CASLNEAPPAFF. DNA of the CDR3: TGTGCCAGTTTAAATGAAGCCCCCCCCGCTTTCTTT.

This clone turned up a few times. The chain recombines TRBV7-8 with TRBJ1-2; possible D gene TRBD1, 6 bases. The CDR3 has 13 residues. The V end was cut by 4 bases, the J end by 8 bases, with 14 bases between. The germline V gene encodes CDR1 SGHVS and CDR2 FQNEAQ. CDR3 sequence: CASSWGGTSGYTF. CDR3 DNA: TGTGCCAGCAGCTGGGGAGGGACATCGGGCTACACCTTC.

This chain uses TRBV24-1 with TRBJ2-7; no firm D call. Germline assignment: CDR1 KGHDR and CDR2 SFDVKD. Trimming removed 9 bases from V and 6 bases from J, with 11 bases in between. The CDR3 contains 11 residues. The DNA of the CDR3 is TGTGCCACCCCTTACGGGTGCGAGCAGTACGTC. Translating it yields CATPYGCEQYV.

The chain combines TRBV5-1 with TRBJ2-1; D gene unclear. Germline CDR1 and CDR2: SGHRS and YFSETQ. The CDR3 extends over 13 amino acids. Trimming took 1 base from V and 12 from J, leaving 14 bases between them. CDR3 amino acids: CASSLQSSERQFF. The CDR3 DNA reads as TGCGCCAGCAGCTTGCAGTCATCCGAAAGGCAGTTCTTC.

The V call is TRBV10-3, the J call TRBJ1-5, with 8 bases that match TRBD1. The trim removed 0 bases at V and 0 bases at J, leaving 4 bases unmatched. The CDR3 has 17 residues. Germline V gene data show CDR1 as ENHRY and CDR2 as SYGVKD. CDR3 bases: TGTGCCATCAGTGAGTCCGGACAGGGATATAGCAATCAGCCCCAGCATTTT. This gives the protein CAISESGQGYSNQPQHF.

The rearrangement uses TRBV11-3 and TRBJ2-3, with no clear D. CDR3 length equals 14 residues. Germline V gives CDR1 SGHNT, CDR2 YENEEA. The V and J ends lost 2 bases and 6 bases respectively, with 12 bases between them. As DNA, the CDR3 is TGTGCCAGCAGCTTAAAGGCGGCAAAGGATACGCAGTATTTT. This codes for CASSLKAAKDTQYF.

The gene calls are TRBV14 and TRBJ1-2; no reliable D call. Germline V gives CDR1 SGHDN, CDR2 FVKESK. Trimming stripped 4 bases from V and 4 bases from J, with 25 bases between. The CDR3 contains 18 residues. The DNA for the CDR3 is TGTGCCAGCAGCCTATCTACTGGGCCGCGGGTCTTCGGCTATGGCTACACCTTC. Encoded protein: CASSLSTGPRVFGYGYTF.

This clone appeared a single time. The rearrangement links TRBV7-9 to TRBJ1-3, with 7 bases fitting TRBD1. The CDR3 has 16 amino acids. Germline CDR1 reads SEHNR; CDR2 reads FQNEAQ (reference sequence). Unmatched junction bases numbered 6, after V lost 4 bases and J lost 0 bases. This CDR3 is CASSSFRDSSGNTIYF. CDR3 DNA sequence: TGTGCCAGCAGCTCCTTCAGGGACAGCTCTGGAAACACCATATATTTT.

The rearrangement uses TRBV5-1 and TRBJ1-1; weak D call: TRBD1 (5 bases). Trimming took off 4 bases at V and 6 bases at J, with 16 bases between the two ends. The CDR3 extends over 14 amino acids. CDR1 and CDR2 from the germline V gene are SGHRS and YFSETQ. Here the CDR3 reads CASSLRGGGSEAFF. The CDR3 DNA reads TGCGCCAGCAGCCTACGCGGCGGGGGATCTGAAGCTTTCTTT.

This rearrangement joins TRBV12-3 or TRBV12-4 to TRBJ2-5; a weak D match, TRBD2 (5 bases). V was cut by 4 bases and J by 5 bases, with 8 bases left in between. The length of the CDR3 is 12 residues. For the CDR3, the DNA is TGTGCCAGCAGTTGGAGCGGTGAGACCCAGTACTTC. Translated: CASSWSGETQYF.

The chain has TRBV5-6 and TRBJ1-6; the D gene is possibly TRBD1 (5 bases). The CDR3 loop spans 15 amino acids. V shed 0 bases and J shed 3 bases, with 7 bases lying between them. Germline lookup yields CDR1 SGHDT and CDR2 YYEEEE. CDR3 coding DNA: TGTGCCAGCAGCTTGGGGGGCTTCTATAATTCACCCCTCCACTTT. It specifies CASSLGGFYNSPLHF. The variable domain in full, with the rest retrieved from reference TRBV5-6 and TRBJ1-6, is DAGVTQSPTHLIKTRGQQVTLRCSPKSGHDTVSWYQQALGQGPQFIFQYYEEEERQRGNFPDRFSGHQFPNYSSELNVNALLLGDSALYLCASSLGGFYNSPLHFGNGTRLTVT.

V is TRBV19 and J is TRBJ2-6; TRBD1 matches 12 bases. J gave up 1 base and V 7 bases, and 11 bases lay outside the gene matches. The CDR3 has 19 residues. Germline V gene lookup returns CDR1 LNHDA and CDR2 SQIVND (reference sequence). The CDR3 coding sequence is TGTGCCAGTAAACGAGGGTGGGGACAGGGGGCTTCTGGGGCCAACGTCCTGACTTTC. Its protein product is CASKRGWGQGASGANVLTF.

The chain is built from TRBV18 and TRBJ1-1, with D hard to call. Germline CDR1 KGHSH, CDR2 LQKENI. The CDR3 length is 14 residues. The V end was cut by 3 bases, the J end by 4 bases, with 12 bases between. Here the CDR3 reads CASSPPESGTEAFF. DNA for the CDR3: TGTGCCAGCTCACCCCCCGAAAGCGGCACTGAAGCTTTCTTT.

The chain employs TRBV2 and TRBJ2-2; 7 bases agree with TRBD2. V lost 7 bases to trimming and J lost 5 bases; unmatched junction nucleotides: 10. The germline gives CDR1 SNHLY, CDR2 FYNNEI. The CDR3 consists of 15 residues. CDR3 protein: CASTLERGGTGELFF. DNA for the CDR3: TGTGCCAGCACCCTGGAGAGGGGAGGGACCGGGGAGCTGTTTTTT.

The chain is built from TRBV7-8 and TRBJ2-5; no definite D call. V dropped 1 base and J dropped 7 bases, with 7 bases sitting between them. CDR3 length equals 12 residues. Germline-derived CDR1 and CDR2 are SGHVS and FQNEAQ. The CDR3 sequence: CASSLDLGTQYF. The CDR3 DNA reads as TGTGCCAGCAGCTTAGATCTCGGGACCCAGTACTTC.

The J gene is TRBJ2-6, the V gene TRBV10-3; D possibly corresponds to TRBD2 (5 bases). V was trimmed by 3 bases and J by 0 bases, leaving 9 bases between them. CDR3 size: 16 residues. Germline V CDR1 and CDR2: ENHRY, SYGVKD. CDR3 sequence (DNA): TGTGCCATCAGTGAAGGAGGATTCTCTGGGGCCAACGTCCTGACTTTC. The encoded protein is CAISEGGFSGANVLTF.

V is TRBV4-2 and J is TRBJ2-5, with 12 bases fitting TRBD2. Germline trimming cut 2 bases from V and 2 bases from J; bases unmatched to any gene: 3. The CDR3 sequence is 16 residues long. The germline CDR1 and CDR2 sequences are LGHNA and YNFKEQ. The CDR3 protein is CASSQPGTSGQETQYF. The CDR3 DNA is TGTGCCAGCAGCCAACCCGGGACTAGCGGGCAAGAGACCCAGTACTTC.

The chain links TRBV5-1 to TRBJ2-1, with a tentative D call TRBD2 (6 bases). CDR3 length equals 15 residues. The germline CDR1 and CDR2 sequences are SGHRS and YFSETQ. V shed 5 bases and J shed 0 bases, with 12 bases lying between them. In DNA, the CDR3 is TGCGCCAGCAGAGTCGGAGGGAGCTCCTACAATGAGCAGTTCTTC. This sequence encodes CASRVGGSSYNEQFF. Full variable domain (remainder filled in from reference TRBV5-1 and TRBJ2-1): KAGVTQTPRYLIKTRGQQVTLSCSPISGHRSVSWYQQTPGQGLQFLFEYFSETQRNKGNFPGRFSGRQFSNSRSEMNVSTLELGDSALYLCASRVGGSSYNEQFFGPGTRLTVL.

The chain joins TRBV6-5 to TRBJ1-1, with a weak D call TRBD1 (6 bases). Trimming removed 7 bases at V and 1 base at J, with 10 bases between. The CDR3 runs to 13 residues. Germline lookup yields CDR1 MNHEY and CDR2 SVGAGI. The CDR3 nucleotides are TGTGCCAGCAAGATGACAGGGAACACTGAAGCTTTCTTT. This encodes CASKMTGNTEAFF.

The CDR3 sequence: CASTPGSSGETQYF. CDR3 DNA sequence: TGTGCCAGCACTCCCGGGAGTAGCGGGGAGACCCAGTACTTC. The rearrangement links TRBV2 to TRBJ2-5; TRBD2 matches at 7 bases. The V and J ends lost 7 bases and 5 bases, in that order; junction bases with no gene match: 10. The CDR3 loop spans 14 amino acids. Germline CDR1 reads SNHLY; CDR2 reads FYNNEI. Full variable domain (missing parts from reference TRBV2 and TRBJ2-5): EPEVTQTPSHQVTQMGQEVILRCVPISNHLYFYWYRQILGQKVEFLVSFYNNEISEKSEIFDDQFSVERPDGSNFTLKIRSTKLEDSAMYFCASTPGSSGETQYFGPGTRLLVL.

This clone was counted once. The V call is TRBV3-1 (or the pseudogene TRBV3-2), the J call TRBJ1-6, with D tentatively TRBD1 (5 bases). Trimming shortened V by 1 base and J by 5 bases, and 9 bases separated the two germline ends. Per the germline V gene, CDR1 is LGHDT and CDR2 is YNNKEL (reference sequence). CDR3 size: 15 residues. CDR3 coding DNA: TGTGCCAGCAGCCAAGGCAGGGTAAATAATTCACCCCTCCACTTT. Amino acid sequence: CASSQGRVNNSPLHF.

This CDR3 is CASSLYSSYEQYF. In nucleotides, the CDR3 is TGTGCCAGCAGCTTGTACTCCTCCTACGAGCAGTACTTC. The genes are TRBV5-6 and TRBJ2-7; D remains ambiguous. V was clipped by 1 base and J by 0 bases, with 5 bases between them. The length of the CDR3 is 13 residues. CDR1 is SGHDT and CDR2 is YYEEEE in the germline V gene.

The chain carries TRBV27 and TRBJ2-2, with D unclear. Germline assignment: CDR1 MNHEY and CDR2 SMNVEV (reference sequence). There are 15 residues in the CDR3. V dropped 3 bases and J dropped 0 bases, with 8 bases sitting between them. CDR3 in amino acids: CASSLWLTNTGELFF. The CDR3 nucleotides are TGTGCCAGCAGTTTGTGGCTCACGAACACCGGGGAGCTGTTTTTT.

The CDR3: CASSLGGQGAGQPQHF. The CDR3 coding sequence is TGCGCCAGCAGCTTGGGGGGACAGGGGGCCGGTCAGCCCCAGCATTTT. The V and J genes are TRBV5-1 and TRBJ1-5, with TRBD1 matching 12 bases. CDR3 length equals 16 residues. Germline V gives CDR1 SGHRS, CDR2 YFSETQ. Germline trimming cut 0 bases from V and 6 bases from J; bases unmatched to any gene: 4. The full variable domain, with the rest looked up from reference TRBV5-1 and TRBJ1-5, is KAGVTQTPRYLIKTRGQQVTLSCSPISGHRSVSWYQQTPGQGLQFLFEYFSETQRNKGNFPGRFSGRQFSNSRSEMNVSTLELGDSALYLCASSLGGQGAGQPQHFGDGTRLSIL.

This chain joins TRBV5-1 and TRBJ2-1; D might be TRBD2 (6 bases). Germline loops: CDR1 SGHRS, CDR2 YFSETQ. The CDR3 is 16 amino acids. V gave up 4 bases and J gave up 2 bases, with 16 bases separating them. The CDR3 region is CASSPGGAGPYNEQFF. CDR3 coding DNA: TGCGCCAGCAGCCCTGGAGGGGCGGGGCCCTACAATGAGCAGTTCTTC. The variable domain in full, completed from reference TRBV5-1 and TRBJ2-1, reads KAGVTQTPRYLIKTRGQQVTLSCSPISGHRSVSWYQQTPGQGLQFLFEYFSETQRNKGNFPGRFSGRQFSNSRSEMNVSTLELGDSALYLCASSPGGAGPYNEQFFGPGTRLTVL.

The chain carries TRBV3-1 (or the pseudogene TRBV3-2) and TRBJ1-1; D possibly corresponds to TRBD1 (6 bases). Germline V gene sequence: CDR1 LGHDT, CDR2 YNNKEL (reference sequence). Trimming cost V 1 base and J 5 bases, with 11 bases left between them. The CDR3 covers 14 residues. Written as DNA, the CDR3 is TGTGCCAGCAGCCAAGGGGGGGGCAGGACTGAAGCTTTCTTT. This sequence encodes CASSQGGGRTEAFF.

V usage is TRBV6-5 and J usage is TRBJ1-1; a possible D gene is TRBD1 (6 bases). This CDR3 has 15 residues. Germline V lookup: CDR1 MNHEY, CDR2 SVGAGI. Trimming cost V 5 bases and J 0 bases, with 13 bases left between them. This CDR3 reads CASSPTGYMNTEAFF. Here the CDR3 DNA reads TGTGCCAGCAGTCCGACAGGCTATATGAACACTGAAGCTTTCTTT.